These 16 T cell receptor beta chains came from one sample sequenced in a study of human T cells and chemical hapten exposure. Time point described: patch test 2, 6 weeks after DPC sensitization. Treatment specified: therapeutic diphenylcyclopropenone sensitization with weekly scalp DPC. TCRdb used MiXCR to reprocess the RACE reads, holding one entry per CDR3 protein. Among hundreds of thousands of distinct CDR3 sequences listed, nearly 6.5% were seen once. Specimen: whole blood, collected in connection with sensitization to the hapten diphenylcyclopropenone (DPC). These receptors came from a woman aged 18-29 years with alopecia areata. Some clones in this sample may be carry-over from other donors' samples.

This clonotype was detected a few times. The chain has TRBV5-1 and TRBJ1-4; 7 nucleotides match TRBD1. This CDR3 region has 18 residues. The junction had 11 bases not matched to a gene; V was cut back by 3 bases and J by 0 bases. Germline values: CDR1 SGHRS, CDR2 YFSETQ. The CDR3 DNA reads TGCGCCAGCAGCTGGGCAAACGCCGGGACAGCAACTAATGAAAAACTGTTTTTT. Protein product: CASSWANAGTATNEKLFF. The full variable domain, completed using reference TRBV5-1 and TRBJ1-4, is KAGVTQTPRYLIKTRGQQVTLSCSPISGHRSVSWYQQTPGQGLQFLFEYFSETQRNKGNFPGRFSGRQFSNSRSEMNVSTLELGDSALYLCASSWANAGTATNEKLFFGSGTQLSVL.

With regard to this clonotype: A read error may be the cause here, since a much bigger clone is one base away. This is likely a read error, given that the CDR3 carries no conserved phenylalanine or tryptophan at its end. The genes are TRBV12-3 or TRBV12-4 and TRBJ2-7, with D perhaps matching TRBD2 (5 bases). Trimming shortened V by 6 bases and J by 2 bases, and 8 bases separated the two germline ends. The CDR3 spans 12 residues. The CDR3 bases are TGTGCCAGCAGCCTAGCTGCCTACGAGCAGTACTAC. Protein product: CASSLAAYEQYY.

The chain is built from TRBV7-9 and TRBJ2-1, with D maybe TRBD2 (5 bases). CDR3 length: 15 residues. The germline CDR1 and CDR2 sequences are SEHNR and FQNEAQ (reference sequence). Trimming pared 5 bases from V and 2 bases from J, leaving 13 bases between. CDR3 sequence (DNA): TGTGCCAGCAGCCATCCGGCGGGTACCTACAATGAGCAGTTCTTC. It yields the protein CASSHPAGTYNEQFF.

The table lists this clonotype with many counts. The chain is built from TRBV11-1 and TRBJ2-1; a possible D gene is TRBD1 (5 bases). The V gene lost 3 bases and the J gene lost 3 bases, with 12 bases spanning the gap. CDR1 SGHAT and CDR2 FQDESV come from the germline V gene (reference sequence). The CDR3 extends over 15 amino acids. For the CDR3, the DNA is TGTGCCAGCAGCTTCAGGCAGGGTAGCTACAATGAGCAGTTCTTC. Its translation is CASSFRQGSYNEQFF.

V gene TRBV11-2 combines with J gene TRBJ2-7, with 7 bases matching TRBD1. The ends lost 5 bases at V and 3 bases at J; junction bases unmatched: 10. CDR3 length: 15 amino acids. Germline CDR1 reads SGHAT; CDR2 reads FQNNGV. The CDR3 DNA reads TGTGCCAGCAGCCCCATCCGGGACAGAAGCTACGAGCAGTACTTC. Its translation is CASSPIRDRSYEQYF.

This clonotype has just a few counts. A junction end diverges from the germline sequence, so it may reflect a read error. The chain joins TRBV6-2 or TRBV6-3 to TRBJ2-1, with D possibly TRBD1 on 7 matching bases. Germline CDR1 and CDR2: MNHEY and SVGEGT. The CDR3 consists of 12 residues. CDR3 loop: CASSRQGTGVLF. The CDR3 DNA follows: TGTGCCAGCAGCAGACAGGGTACGGGGGTCCTCTTC.

The chain has TRBV5-6 and TRBJ2-3, with D possibly TRBD2 on 5 matching bases. Trimming stripped 4 bases from V and 12 bases from J, with 15 bases between. The CDR3 totals 12 residues. Germline assignment: CDR1 SGHDT and CDR2 YYEEEE. CDR3 sequence reads: CASSREGLRQYF. The CDR3 coding sequence is TGTGCCAGCAGCCGCGAGGGCCTACGACAGTATTTT.

The table lists this clonotype with many counts. The chain combines TRBV18 with TRBJ2-7, with D uncertain. CDR1 and CDR2 from the germline V gene are KGHSH and LQKENI. This CDR3 region has 12 residues. V was pared by 6 bases and J by 5 bases, with 11 bases between. In DNA, the CDR3 is TGTGCCAGCTCCCCGTCAGGCAACGAGCAGTACTTC. Its translation: CASSPSGNEQYF. The whole variable domain, remainder taken from reference TRBV18 and TRBJ2-7, is NAGVMQNPRHLVRRRGQEARLRCSPMKGHSHVYWYRQLPEEGLKFMVYLQKENIIDESGMPKERFSAEFPKEGPSILRIQQVVRGDSAAYFCASSPSGNEQYFGPGTRLTVT.

The chain has TRBV7-9 and TRBJ1-2; 8 bases agree with TRBD1. V lost 2 bases to trimming and J lost 3 bases; unmatched junction nucleotides: 2. The CDR3 has 14 residues. CDR1 and CDR2 (germline): SEHNR, FQNEAQ (reference sequence). The CDR3 bases are TGTGCCAGCAGCTTAACGGGACAGGACTATGGCTACACCTTC. It specifies CASSLTGQDYGYTF.

V gene TRBV7-2 combines with J gene TRBJ1-2, with 9 bases identical to TRBD1. The CDR3 is made up of 16 amino acids. V shed 5 bases, J shed 3 bases, and the junction held 10 bases outside the gene matches. Germline CDR1 SGHTA, CDR2 FQGNSA. This CDR3 is CASSHRTGGVDYGYTF. DNA of the CDR3: TGTGCCAGCAGCCATCGTACAGGGGGCGTTGACTATGGCTACACCTTC.

The chain carries TRBV28 and TRBJ1-5; D is uncertain. V lost 1 base and J 1 base, leaving 5 bases between the germline ends. This CDR3 spans 14 amino acids. Looked up from germline, CDR1 is MDHEN and CDR2 is SYDVKM. The CDR3 DNA is TGTGCCAGCAGTTTATTGCAGAGCAATCAGCCCCAGCATTTT. Translating it yields CASSLLQSNQPQHF.

Ten or more counts support this clonotype. The chain uses TRBV12-5 and TRBJ1-1; D perhaps matches TRBD1 (5 bases). V dropped 0 bases and J dropped 4 bases, with 9 bases sitting between them. The CDR3 consists of 14 residues. Per the germline V gene, CDR1 is LGHNT and CDR2 is FRNRAP. The CDR3: CASGLVSGGTEAFF. The CDR3 coding sequence is TGTGCTAGTGGTTTGGTAAGTGGGGGCACTGAAGCTTTCTTT.

Concerning this clonotype: A read error may account for a junction end that differs from germline. CDR3 sequence reads: CSARRDTREGF. In DNA form, the CDR3 reads TGCAGTGCTAGGAGGGACACCAGGGAAGGCTTC. This sequence joins TRBV20-1 and TRBJ1-2; D may be TRBD1 (6 bases). In germline, CDR1 is DFQATT, CDR2 SNEGSKA (reference sequence). CDR3 length equals 11 residues.

The V call is TRBV12-3 or TRBV12-4, the J call TRBJ1-5, with TRBD1 matching 8 bases. CDR3 size: 14 residues. V shed 5 bases, J shed 9 bases, and the junction held 9 bases outside the gene matches. CDR3 DNA: TGTGCCAGCAGTCCCACAGGGGGTATTCGGCCCCAGCATTTT. Translated: CASSPTGGIRPQHF.

This clonotype showed up just a few times. This chain links TRBV4-3 with TRBJ2-1, with D tentatively TRBD1 (5 bases). The V gene's germline CDR1 is LGHNA and CDR2 YSLEER. The CDR3 consists of 13 residues. V was cut by 0 bases and J by 10 bases, with 10 bases left in between. CDR3 in DNA: TGCGCCAGCAGCCAAGACAGGGAACGCGAGCAGTTCTTC. It is translated as CASSQDREREQFF.

V is TRBV9 and J is TRBJ2-3, with TRBD2 as a possible D gene (5 bases). V was cut by 0 bases and J by 1 base, with 6 bases left in between. There are 14 residues in the CDR3. Per the germline V gene, CDR1 is SGDLS and CDR2 is YYNGEE. The CDR3 loop reads CASSVDGGTDTQYF. The CDR3, as DNA: TGTGCCAGCAGCGTAGACGGGGGCACAGATACGCAGTATTTT.